Each of the 21 T cell receptor beta chains below was sequenced from the same sample in a study of T cells after yellow fever vaccination. TCRdb used MiXCR to reprocess the 5' RACE reads, holding one entry per CDR3 protein. The sample holds about 360,000 distinct CDR3 sequences, more than 5.5% seen once. The sample was PBMCs, taken 5 days after the yellow fever booster vaccination. The receptors stem from a man aged 25-45 years who received the YFV17D yellow fever vaccine.

The genes are TRBV5-1 and TRBJ2-2; 13 bases agree with TRBD2. The germline gives CDR1 SGHRS, CDR2 YFSETQ. After removal of 7 bases from V and 2 bases from J, the junction contained 5 bases not matched to a gene. This CDR3 contains 16 residues. The DNA of the CDR3 is TGCGCCAGCGCCAAGGGACTAGCGGGAAACACCGGGGAGCTGTTTTTT. Amino acid sequence: CASAKGLAGNTGELFF.

The V call is TRBV20-1, the J call TRBJ2-2; possible D gene TRBD1, 6 bases. Germline V gene lookup returns CDR1 DFQATT and CDR2 SNEGSKA (reference sequence). The V gene lost 2 bases and the J gene lost 4 bases, with 17 bases spanning the gap. This CDR3 comprises 16 residues. DNA for the CDR3: TGCAGTGCTAGACAGACAGGTTCTGTCTCCACCGGGGAGCTGTTTTTT. This codes for CSARQTGSVSTGELFF.

In its sample, this clonotype was seen a few times. This sequence joins TRBV5-1 and TRBJ1-6, with a possible D match to TRBD1 (5 bases). There are 13 residues in the CDR3. The germline gives CDR1 SGHRS, CDR2 YFSETQ. V lost 6 bases to trimming and J lost 5 bases, with 9 bases between them. The DNA for the CDR3 is TGCGCCAGCACCAAGACAGATAATTCACCCCTCCACTTT. It is translated as CASTKTDNSPLHF.

About this clonotype itself: At one end the junction does not follow the germline gene, possibly because of a read error. The J gene is TRBJ2-1, the V gene TRBV20-1; D is perhaps TRBD1 (5 bases). The CDR3 length is 14 residues. The germline CDR1 and CDR2 sequences are DFQATT and SNEGSKA (reference sequence). CDR3 in DNA: TGCTGTGCTACAGGCTACCTCTCCTACAATGAGCAGTTCTTC. It is translated as CCATGYLSYNEQFF.

This clonotype turned up a few times. This chain uses TRBV4-3 with TRBJ2-2; TRBD2 aligns across 10 bases. Germline trimming cut 1 base from V and 0 bases from J; bases unmatched to any gene: 8. CDR3 size: 19 residues. Germline CDR1 and CDR2: LGHNA and YSLEER. The CDR3 region has the DNA TGCGCCAGCAGCCAAGTTACGGGAGCGGGAGGGTCGAACACCGGGGAGCTGTTTTTT. Amino acid sequence: CASSQVTGAGGSNTGELFF.

The rearrangement uses TRBV7-2 and TRBJ1-4; D unclear. CDR3 size: 14 residues. V was shortened by 4 bases and J by 14 bases, with 20 bases between the two germline ends. Germline V gene data show CDR1 as SGHTA and CDR2 as FQGNSA. CDR3 bases: TGTGCCAGCAGCTACGCCCACTCGAGGGCTTCGCTGTTTTTT. This codes for CASSYAHSRASLFF.

This clonotype turned up a few times. The chain joins TRBV15 to TRBJ2-1; perhaps TRBD1 as D (6 bases). The V end was cut by 0 bases, the J end by 7 bases, with 16 bases between. The CDR3 runs to 16 residues. Germline V gene sequence: CDR1 LNHNV, CDR2 YYDKDF (reference sequence). CDR3 amino acids: CATSRDPGTTVNEQFF. CDR3 coding DNA: TGTGCCACCAGCAGAGATCCCGGGACAACTGTGAATGAGCAGTTCTTC.

This clonotype turned up a few times. The chain is built from TRBV20-1 and TRBJ2-5; the match to TRBD2 covers 10 bases. This CDR3 region has 18 residues. Germline CDR1 DFQATT, CDR2 SNEGSKA (reference sequence). Losses at the gene ends were 0 bases for V and 3 bases for J; bases not matched to a gene: 13. CDR3 nucleotide sequence: TGCAGTGCTAGAGATATCCAGCGGGAGGGCCTGTGGGAAGAGACCCAGTACTTC. Translating gives CSARDIQREGLWEETQYF.

Ten or more counts support this clonotype. The chain is built from TRBV5-1 and TRBJ2-3; 9 bases fit TRBD1. J was trimmed by 6 bases and V by 2 bases; bases with no gene match: 7. This CDR3 spans 15 amino acids. Germline assignment: CDR1 SGHRS and CDR2 YFSETQ. CDR3 nucleotides: TGCGCCAGCAGCTTTCAGACAGGGGGGAAGGATACGCAGTATTTT. This codes for CASSFQTGGKDTQYF.

The chain links TRBV28 to TRBJ2-3; no clear D. V lost 7 bases and J 7 bases, leaving 18 bases between the germline ends. Germline loops: CDR1 MDHEN, CDR2 SYDVKM. This CDR3 is 14 amino acids long. The CDR3 coding sequence is TGTGCCAGCACGTCGTCTGTGGAAACAAATACGCAGTATTTT. Translating it yields CASTSSVETNTQYF.

This clonotype has more than one count but fewer than ten. The chain employs TRBV19 and TRBJ2-4; D not resolved. V was shortened by 6 bases and J by 3 bases, with 18 bases between the two germline ends. There are 16 residues in the CDR3. Germline CDR1 LNHDA, CDR2 SQIVND (reference sequence). The CDR3 reads CASSPLAKSDKNIQYF. DNA of the CDR3: TGTGCCAGTAGCCCTCTGGCAAAATCGGACAAAAACATTCAGTACTTC. The full variable domain, rest sourced from reference TRBV19 and TRBJ2-4, is DGGITQSPKYLFRKEGQNVTLSCEQNLNHDAMYWYRQDPGQGLRLIYYSQIVNDFQKGDIAEGYSVSREKKESFPLTVTSAQKNPTAFYLCASSPLAKSDKNIQYFGAGTRLSVL.

At least ten counts were recorded for this clonotype. The V and J genes are TRBV6-1 and TRBJ2-1; TRBD2 matches at 11 bases. Germline V lookup: CDR1 MNHNS, CDR2 SASEGT. The CDR3 runs 15 residues. Losses at the gene ends were 7 bases for V and 7 bases for J; bases not matched to a gene: 9. The CDR3 loop reads CASIRLAGPSNEQFF. As DNA, the CDR3 is TGTGCCAGCATCAGACTAGCGGGGCCATCAAATGAGCAGTTCTTC.

The chain recombines TRBV10-3 with TRBJ2-7, with 8 bases matching TRBD1. The CDR3 has 14 amino acids. After removal of 7 bases from V and 0 bases from J, the junction contained 5 bases not matched to a gene. Germline values: CDR1 ENHRY, CDR2 SYGVKD. CDR3 sequence reads: CAIKETGVSYEQYF. CDR3 in DNA: TGTGCCATCAAGGAGACAGGGGTCTCCTACGAGCAGTACTTC.

The V gene is TRBV7-8, the J gene TRBJ2-4; 13 nucleotides agree with TRBD2. This CDR3 has 18 amino acids. Unmatched junction bases numbered 6, after V lost 4 bases and J lost 0 bases. Germline V CDR1 and CDR2: SGHVS, FQNEAQ. CDR3 sequence: CASSWTSGSLGAKNIQYF. CDR3 DNA sequence: TGTGCCAGCAGCTGGACTAGCGGGAGCTTGGGAGCCAAAAACATTCAGTACTTC.

This chain joins TRBV11-2 and TRBJ2-1, with 8 positions matching TRBD1. Germline trimming cut 2 bases from V and 6 bases from J; bases unmatched to any gene: 6. Germline loops: CDR1 SGHAT, CDR2 FQNNGV. The length of the CDR3 is 15 residues. The CDR3 nucleotides read TGTGCCAGCAGCTTATTAGGGACAGGCGGCAATGAGCAGTTCTTC. Encoded protein: CASSLLGTGGNEQFF.

This clonotype was counted between two and nine times. The V call is TRBV28, the J call TRBJ2-5; 7 bases align to TRBD2. Germline V gene data show CDR1 as MDHEN and CDR2 as SYDVKM. CDR3 length: 13 residues. The junction had 4 bases not matched to a gene; V was cut back by 7 bases and J by 2 bases. The CDR3 sequence is CASTSGNQETQYF. The DNA for the CDR3 is TGTGCCAGCACTAGCGGAAATCAAGAGACCCAGTACTTC.

Many counts were recorded for this clonotype. The germline gene is not matched at one end of the junction; a read error may be the cause. The rearrangement joins TRBV5-6 to TRBJ2-6; D is unclear. Germline V gives CDR1 SGHDT, CDR2 YYEEEE. This CDR3 is 14 amino acids long. CDR3 loop: CASRLGSGANVLTF. CDR3 nucleotides: TGTGCCAGCCGCTTGGGTTCAGGGGCCAACGTCCTGACTTTC.

V and J are TRBV18 and TRBJ1-5; perhaps TRBD1 as D (5 bases). Germline CDR1 reads KGHSH; CDR2 reads LQKENI. V lost 3 bases to trimming and J lost 0 bases, with 9 bases between them. The CDR3 is 15 residues long. The CDR3 spells CASSPNRNSNQPQHF. In nucleotides, the CDR3 is TGTGCCAGCTCACCCAACAGGAATAGCAATCAGCCCCAGCATTTT.

This clonotype came up many times. The chain joins TRBV29-1 to TRBJ2-4, with D possibly matching TRBD2 (6 bases). The length of the CDR3 is 13 residues. Trimming left V 6 bases short and J 7 bases short, with 16 bases between. Germline CDR1 SQVTM, CDR2 ANQGSEA. The CDR3 is CSVSLTSLNIQYF. As DNA, the CDR3 is TGCAGCGTCTCTTTGACTAGTTTGAACATTCAGTACTTC.

This clonotype has only a few counts. This rearrangement joins TRBV3-1 to TRBJ2-1; 8 bases align to TRBD1. The V and J ends lost 1 base and 3 bases, in that order; junction bases with no gene match: 11. The CDR3 runs to 18 residues. Germline values: CDR1 LGHDT, CDR2 YNNKEL (reference sequence). CDR3 coding DNA: TGTGCCAGCAGCCAAGTCGGAGAGGCAGGGGGCCTCTACAATGAGCAGTTCTTC. Translating gives CASSQVGEAGGLYNEQFF.

This clonotype was seen at least ten times. V is TRBV6-1 and J is TRBJ2-7; D tentatively reads TRBD1 or TRBD2 (5 bases each). Germline values: CDR1 MNHNS, CDR2 SASEGT. V lost 0 bases and J lost 4, with 13 bases in between. CDR3 length: 15 amino acids. This CDR3 reads CASSEAGTWLYEQYF. The CDR3 region has the DNA TGTGCCAGCAGTGAAGCCGGGACCTGGCTTTACGAGCAGTACTTC.